This TCR beta chain is from a study of blood T cell repertoires in COVID-19. Study information: From the United States, Italy and Spain came samples of acute and convalescent COVID-19. The cDNA or gDNA used as material had been derived from T cells, B-cell-depleted T cells, or PBMCs.

Original methodology: Reference gene primer amplification in the assay estimated nucleated cell counts. TCRdb's table, derived via immunoSEQ multiplex PCR, lists solely in-frame clones and lacks some. The V and J calls and the clone size are those of that table, but D and trimming were determined from the DNA. The table shows roughly 180,000 clones, with approximately 90% occurring only once. V trimming: 7 bases; J trimming: 3 bases; junction bases outside the gene matches: 3. The germline CDR1 and CDR2 sequences are MNHEY and SVGAGI. This CDR3 has 12 residues. Sequencing was performed on peripheral blood. This clonotype originated in a woman aged 25 to 39 with acute or convalescent COVID-19. The V gene is TRBV6-5, the J gene TRBJ2-7; 7 nucleotides line up with TRBD1. In DNA, the CDR3 is TGTGCCAGCAAGGGACAGTTCTACGAGCAGTACTTC. Its translation: CASKGQFYEQYF.